This is a list of T cell receptor beta chains from one sample in a study of T cells in Graves' hyperthyroidism and ophthalmopathy. TCRdb re-analysed the multiplex PCR reads in MiXCR, keeping a single row per CDR3 protein. The repertoire holds about 550,000 distinct CDR3 sequences, with more than 20% as singletons. The sequenced sample consisted of blood. The source of these receptors is a man in his late teens or twenties with Graves' hyperthyroidism. Each CDR3 is given with its conserved first and last residue. A D gene is named only where the DNA matches it firmly. Some rows mark clone size as missing; the rest say once, few, many or name a class of expanded clone.

cdr3_nt	cdr3_aa	clone_size	j_call	d_call	v_call
TGTGCCAGCAGTGATCGAGGGGACAGGGGTAGGGGCGAGCAGTACTTC	CASSDRGDRGRGEQYF	once	TRBJ2-7	TRBD1	TRBV25-1
TGTGCCAGCAGCAAGTTAGGAGGGGAGCTGTTTTTT	CASSKLGGELFF	many	TRBJ2-2	NA	TRBV5-8
TGTGCCACCAGTGATTTGCGGCAGGGTAGCAATCAGCCCCAGCATTTT	CATSDLRQGSNQPQHF	many	TRBJ1-5	NA	TRBV24-1
TGTGCCAGCAGTTTTACCCTGACAGGAATCTACGAGCAGTACTTC	CASSFTLTGIYEQYF	many	TRBJ2-7	NA	TRBV27
TGTGCCAGCAGTATACTGGGACAGGCGGGTGGCTACACCTTC	CASSILGQAGGYTF	NA	TRBJ1-2	TRBD1	TRBV12-3/TRBV12-4
TGTGCCAGCAGTTACTTAGGAAGTGAAGCTTTCTTT	CASSYLGSEAFF	many	TRBJ1-1	NA	TRBV6-5
TGTGCCAGCAGTTTACGAACATCCGGGGCTGAAGCTTTCTTT	CASSLRTSGAEAFF	many	TRBJ1-1	NA	TRBV12-3/TRBV12-4
TGTGCCAGCACTTGGACTAGCAGCGACTACGAGCAGTACTTC	CASTWTSSDYEQYF	NA	TRBJ2-7	TRBD2	TRBV6-5
TGTGCCAGCAGTGGCCGGGACAGGGGTGATGAAGCTTTCTTT	CASSGRDRGDEAFF	many	TRBJ1-1	TRBD1	TRBV28
TGTGCCAGCAGCTTGCTACAGGGGTCCGGCAAAAACATTCAGTACTTC	CASSLLQGSGKNIQYF	many	TRBJ2-4	TRBD1	TRBV5-5
TGTGCCAGCAGCCCCGGGAGCAGGCTGGGCTATGGCTACACCTTC	CASSPGSRLGYGYTF	NA	TRBJ1-2	NA	TRBV28
TGTGCCAGCAGGTCGGACAGTGAAGCTTTCTTT	CASRSDSEAFF	many	TRBJ1-1	NA	TRBV27
TGTGCCAGCAGCCGAGGAGGGCACTATGGCTACACCTTC	CASSRGGHYGYTF	NA	TRBJ1-2	NA	TRBV12-3/TRBV12-4
TGTGCCAGCTACCCGACAGGGTTCACTGAAGCTTTCTTT	CASYPTGFTEAFF	NA	TRBJ1-1	TRBD1	TRBV19
TGTGCCAGCAGTTTTGGGGGGGCGGTTTATCACGAGCAGTACTTC	CASSFGGAVYHEQYF	many	TRBJ2-7	NA	TRBV12-3/TRBV12-4
TGTGCCAGTACCCCGGAGAGCGGGAACTACGAGCAGTACTTC	CASTPESGNYEQYF	NA	TRBJ2-7	TRBD2	TRBV19
TGCAGCGTTGCATCTCTAACCCGACGGCCTGGTGAAAAACTGTTTTTT	CSVASLTRRPGEKLFF	NA	TRBJ1-4	NA	TRBV29-1
TGTGCCAGCAGTAACGGGGGGCTACTAGCCAAAAACATTCAGTACTTC	CASSNGGLLAKNIQYF	NA	TRBJ2-4	NA	TRBV27
TGTGCCAGCAGGGACAGGGGGATGAGCAATCAGCCCCAGCATTTT	CASRDRGMSNQPQHF	NA	TRBJ1-5	TRBD1	TRBV6-1
TGTGCCATCAGTGGACAGGGTAGCAATCAGCCCCAGCATTTT	CAISGQGSNQPQHF	NA	TRBJ1-5	TRBD1	TRBV10-3
TGTGCCAGCAGCCCGGGCCCCGGGACAGCGGCCTACGAGCAGTACTTC	CASSPGPGTAAYEQYF	once	TRBJ2-7	TRBD1	TRBV3-1
TGCAGCGTCGCAATCCTCAGAGGAGGCTACACCTTC	CSVAILRGGYTF	NA	TRBJ1-2	NA	TRBV29-1
TGTGCCACCCTGGACAGGGCGGAGACCCAGTACTTC	CATLDRAETQYF	few	TRBJ2-5	TRBD1	TRBV27
TGCAGCGTTGACAGGGACACTGAAGCTTTCTTT	CSVDRDTEAFF	few	TRBJ1-1	NA	TRBV29-1
TGTGCCAGTAGTATAGTGGATCGGTGGGGCGGCAATCAGCCCCAGCATTTT	CASSIVDRWGGNQPQHF	many	TRBJ1-5	NA	TRBV19
TGCAGTGCTACACGACAGTCCTGGAACACTGAAGCTTTCTTT	CSATRQSWNTEAFF	NA	TRBJ1-1	NA	TRBV20-1
TGCGCCAGCAGTGAGGGGTTGGGGCTCCTCAATCAGCCCCAGCATTTT	CASSEGLGLLNQPQHF	many	TRBJ1-5	NA	TRBV10-2
TGTGCCAGCAGTTACTCGGCCGGGACTGACTACGAGCAGTACTTC	CASSYSAGTDYEQYF	few	TRBJ2-7	NA	TRBV6-5
TGTGCCTGGCGGGACAGTCCGAACACTGAAGCTTTCTTT	CAWRDSPNTEAFF	NA	TRBJ1-1	TRBD1	TRBV30
TGTGCCAGCAGTTGGGGGACCCTTAGCAATCAGCCCCAGCATTTT	CASSWGTLSNQPQHF	NA	TRBJ1-5	NA	TRBV6-5
TGCAGTGCTAGGGCCAGTCACACTGAAGCTTTCTTT	CSARASHTEAFF	few	TRBJ1-1	NA	TRBV20-1
TGTGCCAGCAGTGGGTTTGCCTACGAGCAGTACTTC	CASSGFAYEQYF	NA	TRBJ2-7	NA	TRBV6-9
TGCAGTGCTAGGGGGACAGCGAGCTCCTACGAGCAGTACTTC	CSARGTASSYEQYF	NA	TRBJ2-7	TRBD1	TRBV20-1
TGCAGTGCCTGGGACAACTCCTACGAGCAGTACTTC	CSAWDNSYEQYF	NA	TRBJ2-7	NA	TRBV20-1
TGTGCCAGCAGGGGACTCCGGGGGGGTATCTCGAACACTGAAGCTTTCTTT	CASRGLRGGISNTEAFF	few	TRBJ1-1	NA	TRBV2
TGTGCCAGCAGTTTATTGCAGGGAGGAGAGACCCAGTACTTC	CASSLLQGGETQYF	NA	TRBJ2-5	NA	TRBV28
TGTGCCAGTAGTATTCGGACTGCTAGCAATCAGCCCCAGCATTTT	CASSIRTASNQPQHF	few	TRBJ1-5	NA	TRBV19
TGTGCCAGCAGTTCCCCCGGCAGGTCCCGTGCTAAGACCCAGTACTTC	CASSSPGRSRAKTQYF	many	TRBJ2-5	NA	TRBV6-5
TGTGCCAGCAGTTTGACGAGCCCCGGCACAGATACGCAGTATTTT	CASSLTSPGTDTQYF	NA	TRBJ2-3	NA	TRBV12-3/TRBV12-4
TGTGCCAGCAGCTTAGAAGGAGGGCTGGGCGGCTACACCTTC	CASSLEGGLGGYTF	few	TRBJ1-2	NA	TRBV7-2
TGCAGCGTTGAGAAGGACCGGAGGATCACTGAAGCTTTCTTT	CSVEKDRRITEAFF	many	TRBJ1-1	NA	TRBV29-1
TGTGCCAGCAGTCCTGACGGTTTGGAGACCCAGTACTTC	CASSPDGLETQYF	NA	TRBJ2-5	NA	TRBV2
TGTGCCAGCAGCTCCCTGTCGGGTTTTAATCAGCCCCAGCATTTT	CASSSLSGFNQPQHF	few	TRBJ1-5	NA	TRBV5-5
TGTGCCAGCAACATAATAGGAGGGCTCAACACTGAAGCTTTCTTT	CASNIIGGLNTEAFF	few	TRBJ1-1	NA	TRBV11-2
TGTGCCAGCAGTTACAGCCGAGGGGGCGCCGGCTATGGCTACACCTTC	CASSYSRGGAGYGYTF	many	TRBJ1-2	TRBD1	TRBV6-2/TRBV6-3
TGTGCCAGTAGTTCCGGAGCCTATCAGCCCCAGCATTTT	CASSSGAYQPQHF	NA	TRBJ1-5	NA	TRBV19
TGCAGTGCTAGGGACATTTACTCTGGAAACACCATATATTTT	CSARDIYSGNTIYF	many	TRBJ1-3	NA	TRBV20-1
TGTGCCAGCAGTTTATCGATTGGGGGGAGCTCCTACGAGCAGTACTTC	CASSLSIGGSSYEQYF	NA	TRBJ2-7	NA	TRBV27
TGTGCCAGCAGATCAGAATCCCCATTCTACGAGCAGTACTTC	CASRSESPFYEQYF	few	TRBJ2-7	NA	TRBV27
TGTGCCAGCAGCTCCTTGGACAGATCCTATGGCTACACCTTC	CASSSLDRSYGYTF	NA	TRBJ1-2	NA	TRBV7-6
TGTGCCAGCAGTACAGGGTCCCTCATGAACACTGAAGCTTTCTTT	CASSTGSLMNTEAFF	many	TRBJ1-1	NA	TRBV6-2/TRBV6-3
TGTGCCAGCGGTTGGCAAGAGACCCAGTACTTC	CASGWQETQYF	many	TRBJ2-5	NA	TRBV28
TGTGCCAGTAGTCTGACAGTTCTCTCCTACGAGCAGTACTTC	CASSLTVLSYEQYF	NA	TRBJ2-7	NA	TRBV19
TGTGCCAGCAGACCGACAGGGGCGCGAGGTGAGCAGCCCCAGCATTTT	CASRPTGARGEQPQHF	few	TRBJ1-5	TRBD1	TRBV12-3/TRBV12-4
TGTGCCAGCAGTTTTAGGTCAGGGTCTGCTCTTAGCTCCTACGAGCAGTACTTC	CASSFRSGSALSSYEQYF	many	TRBJ2-7	NA	TRBV12-3/TRBV12-4
TGCGCCACCGCCCCAACCCGGGACACAGATTTAAAACTGTTTTTT	CATAPTRDTDLKLFF	NA	TRBJ1-4	NA	TRBV10-2
TGTGCCAGCAGCATGACCACCACTGAAGCTTTCTTT	CASSMTTTEAFF	many	TRBJ1-1	NA	TRBV12-3/TRBV12-4
TGTGCCGGCAGCTTAGGGACAGGGACGACTAACTATGGCTACACCTTC	CAGSLGTGTTNYGYTF	many	TRBJ1-2	TRBD1	TRBV7-8
TGTGCCAGCATGGACAGCAGGGCGGGAGAGCAGTACTTC	CASMDSRAGEQYF	many	TRBJ2-7	NA	TRBV6-5
TGTGCCAGCAGCGTAGATGGGGAGGGCACTGAAGCTTTCTTT	CASSVDGEGTEAFF	many	TRBJ1-1	NA	TRBV9